This TCR beta chain was obtained from a study of long-term antiretroviral therapy in people with HIV. The study's findings and limits: Pre-ART clonal expansion yielded clones that dominated the repertoire at all time points.

Held in samples before DNA extraction were roughly 0.9-11 million cryopreserved PBMC. A remark on this clone: Its target is not known.

V lost 6 bases to trimming and J lost 8 bases, with 10 bases between them. The V gene's germline CDR1 is MDHEN and CDR2 SYDVKM. The CDR3 extends over 11 amino acids. At survey level, the immunoSEQ assay was run in its v3.0 version. TCRdb's copy holds only in-frame clones and misses some; the assay was immunoSEQ multiplex PCR. Among roughly 15,000 clones listed, 81% were seen once. V and J are TRBV28 and TRBJ1-2; possible D gene TRBD1, 6 bases. This material consisted of unsorted PBMCs, taken around 1.3 years before starting antiretroviral therapy. The receptor was isolated from a man aged 25 to 45 with HIV. The CDR3 sequence: CASSGQLGYTF. Written as DNA, the CDR3 is TGTGCCAGCAGCGGACAGCTAGGCTACACCTTC.